A selection of T cell receptor beta chains follows, all from one sample in a study of beta chain features in type 1 diabetes. The table came from immunoSEQ multiplex PCR; TCRdb's copy has only in-frame clones and leaves some out. This table holds under 250,000 clones, 9.5% to 13% found once. The sample comprised central memory CD4+ T cells from blood. These receptors were taken from a man between 18 and 29 years old in good health. Each CDR3 is given with its conserved first and last residue. The D gene is left open where the match is weak. Rows give clone size only sometimes, using once, few, many, or a class for an expanded clone.

j_gene: TRBJ2-7
d_gene: TRBD2
abundance: many
v_gene: TRBV28
CDR3aa: CASSPWRSGSEGYEQYF
CDR3nt: TGTGCCAGCAGTCCCTGGCGTAGCGGGAGTGAAGGATACGAGCAGTACTTC

j_gene: TRBJ1-2
d_gene: NA
abundance: few
v_gene: TRBV4-3
CDR3aa: CASSQDRGHGYTF
CDR3nt: TGCGCCAGCAGCCAAGATCGCGGTCATGGCTACACCTTC

j_gene: TRBJ2-5
d_gene: NA
abundance: NA
v_gene: TRBV5-4
CDR3aa: CASSRAGETQYF
CDR3nt: TGTGCCAGCAGCCGGGCAGGGGAGACCCAGTACTTC

j_gene: TRBJ2-7
d_gene: NA
abundance: NA
v_gene: TRBV4-3
CDR3aa: CASSQELASYEQYF
CDR3nt: TGCGCCAGCAGCCAAGAACTAGCTTCCTACGAGCAGTACTTC

j_gene: TRBJ1-1
d_gene: NA
abundance: few
v_gene: TRBV6-5
CDR3aa: CASSYKRQRLSEAFF
CDR3nt: TGTGCCAGCAGTTATAAAAGGCAGAGACTATCCGAAGCTTTCTTT

j_gene: TRBJ2-7
d_gene: TRBD1
abundance: once
v_gene: TRBV4-3
CDR3aa: CASSQETGIFEQYF
CDR3nt: TGCGCCAGCAGCCAAGAGACAGGGATCTTCGAGCAGTACTTC

j_gene: TRBJ2-1
d_gene: NA
abundance: few
v_gene: TRBV6-5
CDR3aa: CASSYLEGGAEQFF
CDR3nt: TGTGCCAGCAGTTACTTAGAGGGTGGCGCTGAGCAGTTCTTC

j_gene: TRBJ2-1
d_gene: NA
abundance: few
v_gene: TRBV7-3
CDR3aa: CASSLGSAASYNEQFF
CDR3nt: TGTGCCAGCAGCTTAGGATCGGCGGCCTCCTACAATGAGCAGTTCTTC

j_gene: TRBJ2-1
d_gene: NA
abundance: once
v_gene: TRBV2
CDR3aa: CAATGALGNEQFF
CDR3nt: TGTGCAGCTACGGGAGCTCTGGGAAATGAGCAGTTCTTC

j_gene: TRBJ2-6
d_gene: NA
abundance: many
v_gene: TRBV15
CDR3aa: CATSRDGVPGANVLTF
CDR3nt: TGTGCCACCAGCAGAGATGGTGTGCCTGGGGCCAACGTCCTGACTTTC

j_gene: TRBJ1-2
d_gene: NA
abundance: NA
v_gene: TRBV4-3
CDR3aa: CASGLWGYGYTF
CDR3nt: TGCGCCAGCGGACTGTGGGGCTATGGCTACACCTTC

j_gene: TRBJ2-7
d_gene: NA
abundance: few
v_gene: TRBV29-1
CDR3aa: CSVLSQGGSYEQYF
CDR3nt: TGCAGCGTTCTTTCCCAGGGGGGATCCTACGAGCAGTACTTC

j_gene: TRBJ2-7
d_gene: TRBD1
abundance: few
v_gene: TRBV19
CDR3aa: CASSRDRGWYEQYF
CDR3nt: TGTGCCAGTAGCCGGGACAGGGGTTGGTACGAGCAGTACTTC

j_gene: TRBJ1-5
d_gene: NA
abundance: NA
v_gene: TRBV7-2
CDR3aa: CASSATRNQPQHF
CDR3nt: TGTGCCAGCAGCGCGACTAGGAATCAGCCCCAGCATTTT

j_gene: TRBJ2-1
d_gene: NA
abundance: few
v_gene: TRBV30
CDR3aa: CAWSVRGTEQFF
CDR3nt: TGTGCCTGGAGTGTACGGGGGACTGAGCAGTTCTTC

j_gene: TRBJ1-4
d_gene: NA
abundance: NA
v_gene: TRBV6-5
CDR3aa: CASSGTRQANEKLFF
CDR3nt: TGTGCCAGCAGTGGCACACGGCAAGCCAATGAAAAACTGTTTTTT

j_gene: TRBJ2-7
d_gene: NA
abundance: NA
v_gene: TRBV5-4
CDR3aa: CASSPAPGEQYF
CDR3nt: TGTGCCAGCAGCCCGGCCCCGGGGGAGCAGTACTTC

j_gene: TRBJ1-2
d_gene: TRBD1
abundance: NA
v_gene: TRBV18
CDR3aa: CASSPGQAKAYGYTF
CDR3nt: TGTGCCAGCTCACCTGGACAGGCCAAAGCCTATGGCTACACCTTC

j_gene: TRBJ2-6
d_gene: NA
abundance: NA
v_gene: TRBV7-6
CDR3aa: CASSPRSFDYLQPGANVLTF
CDR3nt: TGTGCCAGCAGCCCCCGATCATTTGACTACCTTCAGCCTGGGGCCAACGTCCTGACTTTC

j_gene: TRBJ2-1
d_gene: TRBD2
abundance: NA
v_gene: TRBV6-6
CDR3aa: CASSSGTNSIF
CDR3nt: TGTGCCAGCAGTTCCGGGACTAATTCTATCTTC

j_gene: TRBJ2-1
d_gene: TRBD2
abundance: NA
v_gene: TRBV29-1
CDR3aa: CSERLAGGNEQFF
CDR3nt: TGCAGCGAGCGACTAGCGGGGGGGAATGAGCAGTTCTTC

j_gene: TRBJ1-2
d_gene: NA
abundance: few
v_gene: TRBV28
CDR3aa: CASIPTGTASYGYTF
CDR3nt: TGTGCCAGCATTCCAACCGGGACCGCAAGCTATGGCTACACCTTC

j_gene: TRBJ2-1
d_gene: NA
abundance: NA
v_gene: TRBV14
CDR3aa: CASSRLGTLNEQFF
CDR3nt: TGTGCCAGCAGCCGTCTCGGGACACTCAATGAGCAGTTCTTC

j_gene: TRBJ1-2
d_gene: NA
abundance: few
v_gene: TRBV27
CDR3aa: CASSLSGHLFIYGYTF
CDR3nt: TGTGCCAGCAGTTTATCGGGACACCTGTTTATCTATGGCTACACCTTC

j_gene: TRBJ2-7
d_gene: TRBD2
abundance: NA
v_gene: TRBV11-2
CDR3aa: CASSPGGASGRTEQYF
CDR3nt: TGTGCCAGCAGCCCAGGAGGGGCTAGCGGGAGAACTGAGCAGTACTTC

j_gene: TRBJ2-3
d_gene: NA
abundance: NA
v_gene: TRBV6-1
CDR3aa: CASSDGHTDTQYF
CDR3nt: TGTGCCAGCAGTGATGGACACACAGATACGCAGTATTTT

j_gene: TRBJ2-1
d_gene: NA
abundance: many
v_gene: TRBV4-2
CDR3aa: CASSQAAGSSYNEQFF
CDR3nt: TGTGCCAGCAGCCAAGCCGCTGGGAGCTCCTACAATGAGCAGTTCTTC

j_gene: TRBJ2-1
d_gene: NA
abundance: many
v_gene: TRBV18
CDR3aa: CASSPTAVSFNEQFF
CDR3nt: TGTGCCAGCTCACCGACAGCAGTCTCATTCAATGAGCAGTTCTTC

j_gene: TRBJ2-5
d_gene: TRBD2
abundance: NA
v_gene: TRBV28
CDR3aa: CASGLAGSETQYF
CDR3nt: TGTGCCAGTGGACTAGCGGGATCAGAGACCCAGTACTTC

j_gene: TRBJ2-1
d_gene: NA
abundance: few
v_gene: TRBV25-1
CDR3aa: CASSDPGPNNEQFF
CDR3nt: TGTGCCAGCAGTGATCCCGGACCAAACAATGAGCAGTTCTTC

j_gene: TRBJ1-1
d_gene: NA
abundance: NA
v_gene: TRBV28
CDR3aa: CASSLGYRDGGYTEAFF
CDR3nt: TGTGCCAGCAGTTTAGGATATAGAGACGGCGGGTACACTGAAGCTTTCTTT

j_gene: TRBJ2-3
d_gene: NA
abundance: few
v_gene: TRBV18
CDR3aa: CASSPPNRAGDTQYF
CDR3nt: TGTGCCAGCTCACCACCGAACAGGGCCGGGGATACGCAGTATTTT

j_gene: TRBJ2-7
d_gene: TRBD1
abundance: few
v_gene: TRBV7-3
CDR3aa: CASSPTGTENYEQYF
CDR3nt: TGTGCCAGCAGCCCTACTGGGACAGAAAACTACGAGCAGTACTTC

j_gene: TRBJ2-1
d_gene: NA
abundance: few
v_gene: TRBV10-2
CDR3aa: CACGQQFSEQFF
CDR3nt: TGCGCCTGCGGACAGCAATTCAGTGAGCAGTTCTTC

j_gene: TRBJ2-3
d_gene: NA
abundance: NA
v_gene: TRBV29-1
CDR3aa: CSVFAPRTDTQYF
CDR3nt: TGCAGCGTTTTCGCTCCCCGCACAGATACGCAGTATTTT

j_gene: TRBJ2-3
d_gene: TRBD2
abundance: many
v_gene: TRBV2
CDR3aa: CASSGRLAGSAQYF
CDR3nt: TGTGCCAGCAGTGGGAGACTAGCGGGATCAGCGCAGTATTTT

j_gene: TRBJ1-3
d_gene: NA
abundance: many
v_gene: TRBV14
CDR3aa: CASSHGLPRAGNTIYF
CDR3nt: TGTGCCAGCAGCCATGGGCTTCCGAGGGCTGGAAACACCATATATTTT

j_gene: TRBJ2-3
d_gene: NA
abundance: NA
v_gene: TRBV21-1
CDR3aa: CASSTPLRSTDTQYF
CDR3nt: TGTGCCAGCAGCACCCCCCTACGGAGCACAGATACGCAGTATTTT

j_gene: TRBJ2-2
d_gene: TRBD2
abundance: NA
v_gene: TRBV29-1
CDR3aa: CSVEKRERTGELFF
CDR3nt: TGCAGCGTTGAAAAGCGGGAGAGGACCGGGGAGCTGTTTTTT

j_gene: TRBJ2-4
d_gene: TRBD1
abundance: NA
v_gene: TRBV6-6
CDR3aa: CASSWGQGGTFF
CDR3nt: TGTGCCAGCAGTTGGGGACAGGGCGGCACTTTCTTC

j_gene: TRBJ2-7
d_gene: TRBD2
abundance: NA
v_gene: TRBV29-1
CDR3aa: CSVGLAGVDEQYF
CDR3nt: TGCAGCGTTGGACTAGCGGGAGTCGACGAGCAGTACTTC

j_gene: TRBJ1-2
d_gene: NA
abundance: few
v_gene: TRBV5-6
CDR3aa: CASSGKTANYGYTF
CDR3nt: TGTGCCAGCAGCGGGAAAACAGCTAACTATGGCTACACCTTC

j_gene: TRBJ2-3
d_gene: NA
abundance: many
v_gene: TRBV29-1
CDR3aa: CSSAASTDTQYF
CDR3nt: TGCAGCTCCGCTGCGAGCACAGATACGCAGTATTTT

j_gene: TRBJ2-7
d_gene: NA
abundance: few
v_gene: TRBV29-1
CDR3aa: CSVASGASSYEQYF
CDR3nt: TGCAGCGTTGCATCAGGGGCGAGCTCCTACGAGCAGTACTTC

j_gene: TRBJ1-2
d_gene: NA
abundance: few
v_gene: TRBV4-1
CDR3aa: CASSREVGTNYGYTF
CDR3nt: TGCGCCAGCAGCCGGGAGGTTGGGACTAACTATGGCTACACCTTC

j_gene: TRBJ2-1
d_gene: NA
abundance: NA
v_gene: TRBV29-1
CDR3aa: CSGRTAYNEQFF
CDR3nt: TGCAGCGGGCGTACGGCCTACAATGAGCAGTTCTTC

j_gene: TRBJ1-2
d_gene: NA
abundance: few
v_gene: TRBV2
CDR3aa: CASSVSTNGYTF
CDR3nt: TGTGCCAGCAGTGTCAGCACCAATGGCTACACCTTC

j_gene: TRBJ2-3
d_gene: TRBD2
abundance: NA
v_gene: TRBV10-1
CDR3aa: CASSDPSGTDTQYF
CDR3nt: TGCGCCAGCAGTGACCCTAGCGGGACAGATACGCAGTATTTT

j_gene: TRBJ2-3
d_gene: TRBD1
abundance: NA
v_gene: TRBV6-6
CDR3aa: CASSYTGTDWYF
CDR3nt: TGTGCCAGCAGTTATACCGGGACAGACTGGTATTTT

j_gene: TRBJ2-7
d_gene: NA
abundance: few
v_gene: TRBV6-5
CDR3aa: CASRRSTYEQYF
CDR3nt: TGTGCCAGCAGGCGGTCCACCTACGAGCAGTACTTC

j_gene: TRBJ2-4
d_gene: TRBD2
abundance: NA
v_gene: TRBV15
CDR3aa: CATSRDFALAGKNIQYF
CDR3nt: TGTGCCACCAGCAGAGATTTCGCCCTAGCGGGAAAAAACATTCAGTACTTC

j_gene: TRBJ2-1
d_gene: NA
abundance: few
v_gene: TRBV11-2
CDR3aa: CASSLRLSAHEQFF
CDR3nt: TGTGCCAGCAGCCTCAGACTCTCCGCGCATGAGCAGTTCTTC

j_gene: TRBJ1-4
d_gene: NA
abundance: NA
v_gene: TRBV7-8
CDR3aa: CASGDSNEKLFF
CDR3nt: TGTGCCAGCGGGGACTCTAATGAAAAACTGTTTTTT

j_gene: TRBJ2-7
d_gene: TRBD2
abundance: NA
v_gene: TRBV7-9
CDR3aa: CASSPTSGRSYEQYF
CDR3nt: TGTGCCAGCAGCCCGACTAGCGGGCGCTCCTACGAGCAGTACTTC